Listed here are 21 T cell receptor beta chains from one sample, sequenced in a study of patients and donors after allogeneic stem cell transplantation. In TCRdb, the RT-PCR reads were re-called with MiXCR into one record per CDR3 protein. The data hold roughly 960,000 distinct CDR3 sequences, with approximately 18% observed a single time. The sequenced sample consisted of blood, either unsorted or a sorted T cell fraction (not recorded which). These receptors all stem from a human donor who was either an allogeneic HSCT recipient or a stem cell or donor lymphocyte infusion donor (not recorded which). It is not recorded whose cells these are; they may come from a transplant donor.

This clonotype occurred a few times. The CDR3 nucleotides are TGTGCCAGCAGCGGAAGACGGGACAGATACTCCTACGAGCAGTACTTC. The encoded protein is CASSGRRDRYSYEQYF. The chain recombines TRBV11-2 with TRBJ2-7; 7 bases line up with TRBD1. V lost 5 bases to trimming and J lost 0 bases; unmatched junction nucleotides: 10. The CDR3 has 16 amino acids. Germline V gene data show CDR1 as SGHAT and CDR2 as FQNNGV. The full variable domain, its missing parts supplied by reference TRBV11-2 and TRBJ2-7, is EAGVAQSPRYKIIEKRQSVAFWCNPISGHATLYWYQQILGQGPKLLIQFQNNGVVDDSQLPKDRFSAERLKGVDSTLKIQPAKLEDSAVYLCASSGRRDRYSYEQYFGPGTRLTVT.

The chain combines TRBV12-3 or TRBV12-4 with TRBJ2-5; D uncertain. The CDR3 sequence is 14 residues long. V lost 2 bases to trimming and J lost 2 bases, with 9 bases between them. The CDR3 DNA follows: TGTGCCAGCAGTTTATTGAGATTACAAGAGACCCAGTACTTC. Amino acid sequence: CASSLLRLQETQYF.

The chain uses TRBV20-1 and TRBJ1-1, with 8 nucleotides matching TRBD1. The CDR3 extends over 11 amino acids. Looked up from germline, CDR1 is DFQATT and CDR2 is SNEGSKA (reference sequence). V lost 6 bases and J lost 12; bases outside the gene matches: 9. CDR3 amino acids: CSAPTGVETFF. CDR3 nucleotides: TGCAGTGCCCCGACAGGGGTGGAAACTTTCTTT.

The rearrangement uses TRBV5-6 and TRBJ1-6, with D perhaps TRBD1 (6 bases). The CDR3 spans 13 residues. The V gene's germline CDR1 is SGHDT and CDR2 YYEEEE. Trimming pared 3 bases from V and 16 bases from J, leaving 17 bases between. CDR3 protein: CASSSVVNRELHF. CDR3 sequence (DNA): TGTGCCAGCAGCTCGGTCGTCAACAGGGAACTCCACTTT.

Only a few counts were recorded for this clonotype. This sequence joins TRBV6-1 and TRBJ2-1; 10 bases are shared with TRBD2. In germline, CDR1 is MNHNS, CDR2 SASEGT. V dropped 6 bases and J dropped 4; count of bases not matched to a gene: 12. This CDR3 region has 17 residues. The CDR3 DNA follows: TGTGCCAGCAGCGCTGGGGGACTAGCGCCTGGGTACAATGAGCAGTTCTTC. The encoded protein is CASSAGGLAPGYNEQFF.

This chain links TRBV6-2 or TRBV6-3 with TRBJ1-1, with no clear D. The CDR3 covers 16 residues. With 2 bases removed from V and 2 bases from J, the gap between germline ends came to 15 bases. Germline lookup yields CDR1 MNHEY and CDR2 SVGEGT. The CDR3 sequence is CASSYRQRLTNTEAFF. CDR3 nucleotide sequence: TGTGCCAGCAGTTACCGGCAGCGCTTGACAAACACTGAAGCTTTCTTT.

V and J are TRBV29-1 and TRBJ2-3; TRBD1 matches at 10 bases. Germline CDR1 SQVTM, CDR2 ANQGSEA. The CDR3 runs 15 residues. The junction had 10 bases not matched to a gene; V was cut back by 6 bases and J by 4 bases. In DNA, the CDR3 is TGCAGCGTCTTCGGGGGACAGGGGATCGCAGATACGCAGTATTTT. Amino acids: CSVFGGQGIADTQYF.

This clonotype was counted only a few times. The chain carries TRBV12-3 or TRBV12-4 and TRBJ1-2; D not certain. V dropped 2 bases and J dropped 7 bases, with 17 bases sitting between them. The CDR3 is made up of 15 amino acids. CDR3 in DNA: TGTGCCAGCAGTTTACTTCTGGGGTCGGCTAGTGGCTACACCTTC. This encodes CASSLLLGSASGYTF.

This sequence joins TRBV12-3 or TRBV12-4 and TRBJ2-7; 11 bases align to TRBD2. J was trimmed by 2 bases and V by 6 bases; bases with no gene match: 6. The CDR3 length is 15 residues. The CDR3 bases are TGTGCCAGCAGGGACGGGACTAGCGGCACCTACGAGCAGTACTTC. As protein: CASRDGTSGTYEQYF.

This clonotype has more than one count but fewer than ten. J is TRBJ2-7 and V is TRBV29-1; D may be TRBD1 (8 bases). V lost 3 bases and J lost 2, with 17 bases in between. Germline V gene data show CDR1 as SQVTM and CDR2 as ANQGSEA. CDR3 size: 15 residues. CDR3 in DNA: TGCAGCGTTGAGGGGGGGGACAGGTCAACCTACGAGCAGTACTTC. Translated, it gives CSVEGGDRSTYEQYF.

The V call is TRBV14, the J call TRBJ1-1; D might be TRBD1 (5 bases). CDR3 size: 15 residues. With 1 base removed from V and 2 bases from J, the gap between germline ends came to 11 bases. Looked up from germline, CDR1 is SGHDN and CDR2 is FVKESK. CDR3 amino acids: CASSQVSGSNTEAFF. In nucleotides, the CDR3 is TGTGCCAGCAGCCAAGTTTCAGGGAGTAACACTGAAGCTTTCTTT.

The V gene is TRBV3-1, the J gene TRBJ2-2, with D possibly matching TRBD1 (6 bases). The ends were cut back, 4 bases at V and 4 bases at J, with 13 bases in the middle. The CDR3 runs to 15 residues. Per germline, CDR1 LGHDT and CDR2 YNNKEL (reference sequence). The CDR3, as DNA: TGTGCCAGCAGCCGACCGGGACACAGCACCGGGGAGCTGTTTTTT. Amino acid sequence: CASSRPGHSTGELFF.

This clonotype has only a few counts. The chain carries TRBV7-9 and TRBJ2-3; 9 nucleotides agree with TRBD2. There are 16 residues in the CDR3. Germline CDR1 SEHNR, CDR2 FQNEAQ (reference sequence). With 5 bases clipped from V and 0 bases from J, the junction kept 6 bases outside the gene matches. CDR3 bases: TGTGCCAGCAGCATGATTAGCGGGGGTAGCACAGATACGCAGTATTTT. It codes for CASSMISGGSTDTQYF.

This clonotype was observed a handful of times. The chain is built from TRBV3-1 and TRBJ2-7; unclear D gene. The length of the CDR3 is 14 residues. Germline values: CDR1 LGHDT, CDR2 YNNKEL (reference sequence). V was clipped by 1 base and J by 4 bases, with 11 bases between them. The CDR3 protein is CASSQGRDTYEQYF. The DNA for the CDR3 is TGTGCCAGCAGCCAAGGACGAGACACTTACGAGCAGTACTTC.

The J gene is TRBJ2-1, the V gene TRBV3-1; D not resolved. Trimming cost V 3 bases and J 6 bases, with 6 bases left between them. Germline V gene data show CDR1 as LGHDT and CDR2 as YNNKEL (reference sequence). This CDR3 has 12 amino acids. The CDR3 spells CASSHVSNEQFF. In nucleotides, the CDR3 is TGTGCCAGCAGCCATGTGTCCAATGAGCAGTTCTTC.

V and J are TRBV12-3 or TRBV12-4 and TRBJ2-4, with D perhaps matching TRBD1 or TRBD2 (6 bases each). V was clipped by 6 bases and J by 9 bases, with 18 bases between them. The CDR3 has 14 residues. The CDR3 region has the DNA TGTGCCAGCAGCCCTAGGGGGGAGGTGGGCATTCAGTACTTC. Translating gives CASSPRGEVGIQYF.

The DNA of the CDR3 is TGCGCCAGCAGCTCTCGGGATTTCTTT. Its translation is CASSSRDFF. This chain uses TRBV5-1 with TRBJ1-1, with no clear D. Germline V gene sequence: CDR1 SGHRS, CDR2 YFSETQ. The CDR3 sequence is 9 residues long. V was pared by 3 bases and J by 13 bases, with 7 bases between.

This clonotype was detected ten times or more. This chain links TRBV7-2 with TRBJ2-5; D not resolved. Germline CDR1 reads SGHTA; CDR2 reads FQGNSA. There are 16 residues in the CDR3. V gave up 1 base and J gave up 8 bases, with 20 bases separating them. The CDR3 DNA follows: TGTGCCAGCAGCTTAGTCGCGGAGAGCCGAAAATATACCCAGTACTTC. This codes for CASSLVAESRKYTQYF.

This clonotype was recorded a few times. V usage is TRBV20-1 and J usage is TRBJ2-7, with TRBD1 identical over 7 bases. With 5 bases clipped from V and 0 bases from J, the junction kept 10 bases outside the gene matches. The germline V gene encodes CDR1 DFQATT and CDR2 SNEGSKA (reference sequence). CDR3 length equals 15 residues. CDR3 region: CSALNLGQNSYEQYF. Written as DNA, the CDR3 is TGCAGTGCTCTTAATCTGGGACAGAACTCCTACGAGCAGTACTTC.

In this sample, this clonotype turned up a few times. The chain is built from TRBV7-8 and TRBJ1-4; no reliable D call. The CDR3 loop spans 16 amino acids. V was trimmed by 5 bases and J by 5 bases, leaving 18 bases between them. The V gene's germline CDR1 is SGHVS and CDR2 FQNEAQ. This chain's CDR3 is CASSDARGRRNEKLFF. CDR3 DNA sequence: TGTGCCAGCAGCGACGCTCGTGGACGGAGAAATGAAAAACTGTTTTTT.

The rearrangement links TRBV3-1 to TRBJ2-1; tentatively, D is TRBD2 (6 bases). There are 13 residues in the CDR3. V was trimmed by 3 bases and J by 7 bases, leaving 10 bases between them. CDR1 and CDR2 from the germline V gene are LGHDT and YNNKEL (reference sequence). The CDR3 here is CASSQSGRNEQFF. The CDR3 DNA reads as TGTGCCAGCAGCCAGTCAGGGAGGAATGAGCAGTTCTTC.